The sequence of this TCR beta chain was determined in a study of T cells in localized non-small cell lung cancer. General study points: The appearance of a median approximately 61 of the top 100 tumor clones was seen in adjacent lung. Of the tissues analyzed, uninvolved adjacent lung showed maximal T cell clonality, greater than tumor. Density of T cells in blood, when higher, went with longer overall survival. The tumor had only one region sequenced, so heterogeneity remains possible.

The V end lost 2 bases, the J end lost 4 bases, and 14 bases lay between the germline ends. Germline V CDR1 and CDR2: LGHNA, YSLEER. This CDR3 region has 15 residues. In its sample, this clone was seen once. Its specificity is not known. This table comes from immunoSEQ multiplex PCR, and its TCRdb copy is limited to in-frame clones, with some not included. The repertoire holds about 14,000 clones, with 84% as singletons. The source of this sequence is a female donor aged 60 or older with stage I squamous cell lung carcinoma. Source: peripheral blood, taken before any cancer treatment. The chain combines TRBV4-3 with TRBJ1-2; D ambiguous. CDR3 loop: CASSQKEGVGYGYTF. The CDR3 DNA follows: TGCGCCAGCAGCCAAAAGGAGGGCGTAGGCTATGGCTACACCTTC.